Presented here are 19 T cell receptor beta chains from one specimen sequenced in a study of blood T cell repertoires in COVID-19. The repertoire was sequenced with immunoSEQ multiplex PCR; TCRdb's copy has only in-frame clones and lacks some. The data show more than 450,000 clones, around 87% seen once. The sample comprised PBMCs or T cells enriched from blood (not recorded which). Receptor source: a woman between 18 and 29 years old who had recovered from COVID-19.

This rearrangement joins TRBV30 to TRBJ2-5; 8 nucleotides align to TRBD2. V dropped 2 bases and J dropped 2; count of bases not matched to a gene: 13. The CDR3 spans 17 residues. Germline V gene data show CDR1 as GTSNPN and CDR2 as SVGIG (reference sequence). CDR3 sequence (DNA): TGTGCCTGGAGTCCGCCCCCGCTAGCGGGTGAGCAAGAGACCCAGTACTTC. It encodes CAWSPPPLAGEQETQYF. The variable domain in full, with the rest retrieved from reference TRBV30 and TRBJ2-5, is SQTIHQWPATLVQPVGSPLSLECTVEGTSNPNLYWYRQAAGRGLQLLFYSVGIGQISSEVPQNLSASRPQDRQFILSSKKLLLSDSGFYLCAWSPPPLAGEQETQYFGPGTRLLVL.

This clone came up once. This rearrangement joins TRBV27 to TRBJ1-1; D unclear. The CDR3 extends over 12 amino acids. Germline lookup yields CDR1 MNHEY and CDR2 SMNVEV (reference sequence). Trimming shortened V by 6 bases and J by 0 bases, and 5 bases separated the two germline ends. CDR3 sequence reads: CASSPLNTEAFF. The DNA of the CDR3 is TGTGCCAGCAGCCCTTTGAACACTGAAGCTTTCTTT.

This clone was seen once. The J gene is TRBJ1-1, the V gene TRBV28; D call uncertain. The CDR3 sequence is 12 residues long. Trimming cost V 4 bases and J 4 bases, with 7 bases left between them. CDR1 is MDHEN, CDR2 SYDVKM, per germline. The CDR3 protein is CASSSWATEAFF. The CDR3, as DNA: TGTGCCAGCAGTTCCTGGGCCACTGAAGCTTTCTTT.

Only one count was recorded for this clone. This sequence joins TRBV3-1 (or the pseudogene TRBV3-2) and TRBJ2-3; 7 bases align to TRBD1. J was trimmed by 1 base and V by 0 bases; bases with no gene match: 4. The CDR3 contains 16 residues. Germline V gives CDR1 LGHDT, CDR2 YNNKEL (reference sequence). The CDR3 nucleotides read TGTGCCAGCAGCCAAGATCGAGGGGGCCGCACAGATACGCAGTATTTT. It is translated as CASSQDRGGRTDTQYF.

J is TRBJ2-3 and V is TRBV28; a possible D gene is TRBD2 (6 bases). Germline V lookup: CDR1 MDHEN, CDR2 SYDVKM. This CDR3 contains 15 residues. The V and J ends lost 5 bases and 3 bases respectively, with 15 bases between them. The CDR3, as DNA: TGTGCCAGCAGTCCCTTGGAACTAGCAACAGATACGCAGTATTTT. Translated: CASSPLELATDTQYF. The whole variable domain, filled in from reference TRBV28 and TRBJ2-3, reads DVKVTQSSRYLVKRTGEKVFLECVQDMDHENMFWYRQDPGLGLRLIYFSYDVKMKEKGDIPEGYSVSREKKERFSLILESASTNQTSMYLCASSPLELATDTQYFGPGTRLTVL.

This chain uses TRBV28 with TRBJ1-2; TRBD1 might be the D (5 bases). V was pared by 4 bases and J by 2 bases, with 17 bases between. Germline V CDR1 and CDR2: MDHEN, SYDVKM. The length of the CDR3 is 16 residues. The CDR3 reads CASSSSPGTDNYGYTF. The CDR3 DNA is TGTGCCAGCAGTTCTTCCCCGGGGACTGACAACTATGGCTACACCTTC.

This clone appeared a few times. This chain links TRBV7-9 with TRBJ2-7; tentatively, D is TRBD1 (6 bases). The CDR3 spans 13 residues. Germline V CDR1 and CDR2: SEHNR, FQNEAQ (reference sequence). Trimming pared 2 bases from V and 3 bases from J, leaving 8 bases between. DNA for the CDR3: TGTGCCAGCAGCTTATGGGACAACTACGAGCAGTACTTC. Encoded protein: CASSLWDNYEQYF.

A single count supports this clone. The CDR3 sequence: CASSQPGAGIQYF. The CDR3 region has the DNA TGCGCCAGCAGCCAACCAGGGGCGGGCATTCAGTACTTC. The V call is TRBV4-1, the J call TRBJ2-4, with a weak D call TRBD1 (6 bases). CDR3 length: 13 residues. CDR1 and CDR2 from the germline V gene are MGHRA and YSYEKL. Trimming left V 2 bases short and J 9 bases short, with 11 bases between.

The chain couples TRBV25-1 to TRBJ2-5; no clear D gene. V shed 4 bases and J shed 5 bases, with 17 bases lying between them. The CDR3 is 15 amino acids. Germline V gives CDR1 MGHDK, CDR2 SYGVNS. The CDR3 loop is CASSGKDPAAETQYF. As DNA, the CDR3 is TGTGCCAGCAGTGGTAAAGACCCCGCGGCCGAGACCCAGTACTTC.

This chain connects TRBV6-5 to TRBJ1-4; TRBD1 matches at 7 bases. The CDR3 totals 14 residues. The J segment lost 1 base and the V segment lost 7 bases, leaving 3 bases of the junction unmatched. The germline CDR1 and CDR2 sequences are MNHEY and SVGAGI. CDR3 bases: TGTGCCAGCATCAGGGACAGAACTAATGAAAAACTGTTTTTT. The encoded protein is CASIRDRTNEKLFF.

V gene TRBV5-4 combines with J gene TRBJ1-1, with D hard to call. The germline gives CDR1 SGHNT, CDR2 YYREEE (reference sequence). The CDR3 is 13 residues long. V gave up 2 bases and J gave up 1 base, with 6 bases separating them. The CDR3 sequence is CASSFVGNTEAFF. The DNA of the CDR3 is TGTGCCAGCAGCTTTGTCGGGAACACTGAAGCTTTCTTT.

The chain joins TRBV5-1 to TRBJ1-1; 8 bases agree with TRBD1. Trimming at V came to 2 bases and at J to 0 bases, leaving 9 bases not matched to a gene. The CDR3 spans 17 residues. Germline V gene data show CDR1 as SGHRS and CDR2 as YFSETQ. Here the CDR3 reads CASSFPRGQDVNTEAFF. Written as DNA, the CDR3 is TGCGCCAGCAGCTTCCCCAGGGGGCAGGATGTGAACACTGAAGCTTTCTTT.

The CDR3 sequence is CASSPRDRINSPLHF. CDR3 coding DNA: TGTGCCAGCAGCCCCCGGGACAGGATTAATTCACCCCTCCACTTT. The chain couples TRBV2 to TRBJ1-6; 8 nucleotides agree with TRBD1. This CDR3 is built from 15 residues. Trimming cost V 6 bases and J 6 bases; bases outside gene matches: 7. Germline CDR1 and CDR2: SNHLY and FYNNEI.

Only one count was recorded for this clone. The J gene is TRBJ1-3, the V gene TRBV7-2; D gene uncertain. CDR3 length: 16 amino acids. V lost 2 bases and J lost 0, with 11 bases in between. Germline CDR1 and CDR2: SGHTA and FQGNSA. This CDR3 reads CASSLTPTSSGNTIYF. The CDR3 DNA follows: TGTGCCAGCAGCTTAACTCCGACAAGCTCTGGAAACACCATATATTTT.

This sequence joins TRBV2 and TRBJ2-5; the match to TRBD2 covers 9 bases. Trimming removed 6 bases from V and 2 bases from J; junction bases left unmatched: 7. This CDR3 has 15 amino acids. Germline loops: CDR1 SNHLY, CDR2 FYNNEI. The CDR3 reads CASRPGLAIQETQYF. The CDR3 DNA reads TGTGCCAGCAGACCGGGACTAGCCATTCAAGAGACCCAGTACTTC.

This clone was seen once. The chain couples TRBV2 to TRBJ2-5; possible D gene TRBD1, 6 bases. V gave up 5 bases and J gave up 4 bases, with 8 bases separating them. CDR1 is SNHLY and CDR2 is FYNNEI in the germline V gene. CDR3 length: 12 amino acids. The CDR3 spells CASSQQGETQYF. The CDR3 DNA reads TGTGCCAGCAGTCAACAGGGAGAGACCCAGTACTTC. The full variable domain, rest sourced from reference TRBV2 and TRBJ2-5, is EPEVTQTPSHQVTQMGQEVILRCVPISNHLYFYWYRQILGQKVEFLVSFYNNEISEKSEIFDDQFSVERPDGSNFTLKIRSTKLEDSAMYFCASSQQGETQYFGPGTRLLVL.

CDR3 amino acids: CASSQDGYEQYF. Here the CDR3 DNA reads TGTGCCAGCAGCCAAGACGGCTACGAGCAGTACTTC. The V gene is TRBV3-1 (or the pseudogene TRBV3-2), the J gene TRBJ2-7; the D is unclear. The CDR3 is made up of 12 amino acids. CDR1 is LGHDT and CDR2 is YNNKEL in the germline V gene (reference sequence). V was pared by 0 bases and J by 3 bases, with 3 bases between.

This clone was detected only a few times. This chain joins TRBV6-5 and TRBJ1-2; no definite D call. Per germline, CDR1 MNHEY and CDR2 SVGAGI. Trimming removed 8 bases from V and 8 bases from J, with 12 bases in between. The CDR3 extends over 11 amino acids. The CDR3 protein is CASGEGGGYTF. CDR3 coding DNA: TGTGCCAGCGGAGAGGGAGGAGGCTACACCTTC.

The chain is built from TRBV6-2 or TRBV6-3 and TRBJ2-1; no clear D gene. The V and J ends lost 4 bases and 13 bases respectively, with 14 bases between them. Germline values: CDR1 MNHEY, CDR2 SVGEGT. This CDR3 comprises 12 residues. Written as DNA, the CDR3 is TGTGCCAGCAGTTTCACTTACGCTATTCAGTTCTTC. Its protein product is CASSFTYAIQFF.